This TCR beta chain was profiled in a study of T cells in localized non-small cell lung cancer (dated by TCRdb to the early 2020s). Study-wide context: T cell repertoires of some 240 early-stage NSCLC patients were analyzed, with tumors being compared against uninvolved tumor-adjacent lungs. The cohort comprised some 240 treatment-naïve NSCLC patients with resected, localized lung tumors. Of the NSCLC patients, around 140 were male and approximately 100 were female, and the mean age was about 69 years.

A distance of 7 bases separates the germline ends of V and J, which lose 1 base and 4 bases respectively. According to the germline V gene (reference sequence), CDR1 reads MNHEY and CDR2 reads SMNVEV. Measured from the cysteine to the phenylalanine, the CDR3 is 13 residues long. Only the CDR3 DNA stays, 39 bases, in frame from base 1. In regard to this clone: Its antigen is unknown. No quality values exist for individual bases; no much larger clone is one base distant.

TCR beta CDR3 regions were sequenced from DNA using the immunoSEQ Assay. The authors' pipeline ran thus. T cell density was computed as TCR beta template counts normalized to usable DNA estimated by amplifying housekeeping genes. Using the preseqR package, richness was estimated by extrapolating to 120,000 templates for tissue samples and 400,000 templates for PBMC samples. Clonality was calculated as one minus Pielou's evenness. Differential abundance testing on productive amino-acid clonotypes, with a minimum total count of 5 and an alpha of 0.1, was used to identify tissue-enriched TCRs. The Jaccard Index and the Morisita Overlap Index were used to measure repertoire overlap between compartments. GLIPH clustered TCR beta CDR3s with public tetramer-defined viral CDR3s; viral motifs required at least three viral sequences plus V-gene enrichment. TCRdb carries this immuneACCESS record with in-frame sequences only. Its versions omit some clonotypes, under half of them owing to an unresolved V gene in the studies checked, with the rest unexplained. The DNA gave D and trimming, while V, J and clone size come from that table. A total of 30,000 to 35,000 clones appear in this sample, 88% of them only once. The biggest ten clones account for 4% to 4.5% of the sample.

At diagnosis, peripheral blood, uninvolved tumor-adjacent lung and tumor were collected and stored as a combination of fresh-frozen and FFPE material. For TCR repertoire profiling, the blood samples were analyzed as peripheral blood mononuclear cells. Beyond this particular receptor, the publication reports: Because multi-region tumor sequencing was not performed, intratumor heterogeneity could not be ruled out. Higher T cell density in blood was associated with longer overall survival, whereas higher clonality in adjacent lung was associated with shorter survival. Because the study design was exploratory, TCR variables were selected using unadjusted p-values without false-discovery rate correction. A median of roughly 60 of the top 100 tumor clones turned up in the paired uninvolved adjacent lung, and 25 to 35 of those clones also ranked among the top 100 of that same adjacent lung. Uninvolved tumor-adjacent lung showed the highest T cell clonality, higher than tumor, which suggests more focused antigenic responses in the adjacent lung.

The receptor chain draws on TRBV27 and TRBJ1-2; too little of a D gene remains to name it. The sample here was peripheral blood, taken before any cancer treatment. The receptor comes from a woman between 35 and 75 years old with stage I lung adenocarcinoma. Read as DNA, the sequence is TGTGCCAGCAGTTTATTGGACGGCTATGGCTACACCTTC. Its coded protein is CASSLLDGYGYTF.